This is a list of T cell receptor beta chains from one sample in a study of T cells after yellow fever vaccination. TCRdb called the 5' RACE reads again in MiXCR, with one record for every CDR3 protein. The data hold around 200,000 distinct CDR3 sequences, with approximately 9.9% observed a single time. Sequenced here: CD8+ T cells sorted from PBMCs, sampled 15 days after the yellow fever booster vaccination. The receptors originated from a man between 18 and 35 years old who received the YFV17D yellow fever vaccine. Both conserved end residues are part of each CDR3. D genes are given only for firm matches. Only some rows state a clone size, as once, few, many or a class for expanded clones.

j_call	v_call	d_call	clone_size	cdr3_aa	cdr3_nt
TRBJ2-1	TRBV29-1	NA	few	CSWRPGASYNEQFF	TGCAGCTGGAGACCAGGTGCCTCCTACAATGAGCAGTTCTTC
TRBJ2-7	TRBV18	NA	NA	CASSHPPDSSYEQYF	TGTGCCAGCTCCCACCCGCCGGACAGCTCCTACGAGCAGTACTTC
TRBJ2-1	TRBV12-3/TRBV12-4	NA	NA	CASSSLDRTRGDEQFF	TGTGCCAGCAGTTCCCTGGACAGGACGAGGGGGGATGAGCAGTTCTTC
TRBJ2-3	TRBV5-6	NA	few	CASSQIGVGVRTDTQYF	TGTGCCAGCAGCCAAATCGGAGTGGGGGTTAGGACAGATACGCAGTATTTT
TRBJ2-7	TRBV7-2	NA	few	CASSLWGQGLSYEQYF	TGTGCCAGCAGCTTATGGGGGCAGGGACTTTCCTACGAGCAGTACTTC
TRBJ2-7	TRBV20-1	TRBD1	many	CSARGLRDRAYEQYF	TGCAGTGCTAGAGGTCTCCGGGACAGGGCCTACGAGCAGTACTTC
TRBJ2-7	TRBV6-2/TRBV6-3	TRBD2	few	CASGLAGPYEQYF	TGTGCCAGCGGCTTAGCGGGACCCTACGAGCAGTACTTC
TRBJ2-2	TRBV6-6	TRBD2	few	CASRQKRGMNTGELFF	TGTGCCAGCAGGCAGAAGCGGGGGATGAACACCGGGGAGCTGTTTTTT
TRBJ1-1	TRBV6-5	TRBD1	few	CASSFPGTGIPEAFF	TGTGCCAGCAGTTTCCCCGGGACAGGGATCCCTGAAGCTTTCTTT
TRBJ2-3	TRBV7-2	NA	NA	CAIGGVVSTDTQYF	TGTGCCATCGGCGGGGTCGTTAGCACAGATACGCAGTATTTT
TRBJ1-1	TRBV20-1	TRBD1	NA	CSAKEDRGNTEAFF	TGCAGTGCCAAAGAGGACAGGGGGAACACTGAAGCTTTCTTT
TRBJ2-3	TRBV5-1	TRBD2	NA	CASSQGLAAPTDTQYF	TGCGCCAGCAGCCAGGGACTAGCGGCCCCCACAGATACGCAGTATTTT
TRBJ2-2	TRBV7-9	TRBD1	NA	CASSRQGSNTGELFF	TGTGCCAGCAGCCGACAGGGATCCAACACCGGGGAGCTGTTTTTT
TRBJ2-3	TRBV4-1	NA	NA	CASSQDPGASTDTQYF	TGCGCCAGCAGCCAAGATCCGGGGGCGAGCACAGATACGCAGTATTTT
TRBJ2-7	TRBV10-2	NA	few	CASTDAAAYEQYF	TGCGCCAGCACGGATGCGGCCGCCTACGAGCAGTACTTC
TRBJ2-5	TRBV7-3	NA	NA	CASSLGLGPKETQYF	TGTGCCAGCAGCTTAGGCTTGGGGCCGAAAGAGACCCAGTACTTC
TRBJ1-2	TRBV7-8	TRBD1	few	CASSLRGTVWGYTF	TGTGCCAGCAGCTTAAGAGGGACAGTATGGGGCTACACCTTC
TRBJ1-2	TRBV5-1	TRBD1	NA	CASSLLPPGGEGYTF	TGCGCCAGCAGCTTACTTCCCCCAGGGGGCGAAGGCTACACCTTC
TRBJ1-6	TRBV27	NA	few	CASGYPSYNSPLHF	TGTGCCAGCGGGTACCCCTCCTATAATTCACCCCTCCACTTT
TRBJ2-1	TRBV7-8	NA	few	CASSFPEETQYNEQFF	TGTGCCAGCAGCTTCCCAGAAGAGACACAGTACAATGAGCAGTTCTTC
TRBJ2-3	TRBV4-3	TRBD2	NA	CASSQDLAGGLRTDTQYF	TGCGCCAGCAGCCAAGATCTAGCGGGGGGGCTTCGGACAGATACGCAGTATTTT
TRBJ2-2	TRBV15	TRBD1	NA	CATSMGTGGAGELFF	TGTGCCACCAGCATGGGGACAGGGGGGGCCGGGGAGCTGTTTTTT
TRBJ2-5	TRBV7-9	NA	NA	CASRDLSETQYF	TGTGCCAGCAGAGACCTGTCGGAGACCCAGTACTTC
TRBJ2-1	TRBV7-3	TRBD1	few	CASSFRDRNHEQFF	TGTGCCAGCAGCTTCCGGGACAGAAACCATGAGCAGTTCTTC
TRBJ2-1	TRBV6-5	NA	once	CASSPLPSAFAYNEQFF	TGTGCCAGCAGCCCACTTCCTAGCGCCTTCGCCTACAATGAGCAGTTCTTC
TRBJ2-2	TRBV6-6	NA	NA	CASSYFASTRGGNTGELFF	TGTGCCAGCAGTTACTTTGCCTCGACCAGGGGGGGGAACACCGGGGAGCTGTTTTTT
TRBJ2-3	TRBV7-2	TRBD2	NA	CASSLRAGLVGDTQYF	TGTGCCAGCAGCCTCCGGGCGGGACTAGTCGGTGATACGCAGTATTTT
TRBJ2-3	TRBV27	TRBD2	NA	CASSLVLAGVDTQYF	TGTGCCAGCAGTTTAGTCCTAGCGGGGGTAGATACGCAGTATTTT
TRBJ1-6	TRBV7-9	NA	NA	CASSPNMGSDSPLHF	TGTGCCAGCAGCCCGAACATGGGATCGGATTCACCCCTCCACTTT
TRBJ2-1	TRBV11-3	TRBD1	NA	CASSSGQGVMQFF	TGTGCCAGCAGCTCAGGACAGGGGGTCATGCAGTTCTTC
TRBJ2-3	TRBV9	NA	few	CASSGGRWGTDTQYF	TGTGCCAGCAGCGGAGGGAGATGGGGCACAGATACGCAGTATTTT
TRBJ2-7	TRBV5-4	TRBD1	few	CASSWTGTGLYEQYF	TGTGCCAGCAGCTGGACCGGGACAGGGCTCTACGAGCAGTACTTC
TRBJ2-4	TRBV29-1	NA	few	CSGTTGYQNIQYF	TGCAGCGGGACCACAGGGTACCAAAACATTCAGTACTTC
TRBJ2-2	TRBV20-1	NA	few	CSASPRGSPGELFF	TGCAGTGCTAGCCCTCGGGGGAGTCCCGGGGAGCTGTTTTTT
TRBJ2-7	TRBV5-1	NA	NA	CASSLVAHEQYF	TGCGCCAGCAGCTTGGTTGCCCACGAGCAGTACTTC
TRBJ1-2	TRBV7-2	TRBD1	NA	CASGDRDFPPYGYTF	TGTGCCAGCGGCGACAGGGACTTCCCACCCTATGGCTACACCTTC